These 9 T cell receptor beta chains originate from one sample sequenced in a study of identifying expanded T cells in peripheral blood. The repertoire was sequenced with immunoSEQ multiplex PCR; TCRdb's copy has only in-frame clones and lacks some. Altogether around 76,000 clones are present, about nine tenths being singletons, with the ten largest covering 2.5% to 3.5%. The sample consisted of blood. These receptors all stem from a person between 18 and 75 years old in good health.

The rearrangement uses TRBV4-3 and TRBJ2-1, with 9 bases fitting TRBD1. The trim removed 4 bases at V and 0 bases at J, leaving 4 bases unmatched. Germline CDR1 and CDR2: LGHNA and YSLEER. This CDR3 comprises 16 residues. CDR3 loop: CASSRDRGSSYNEQFF. The DNA for the CDR3 is TGCGCCAGCAGCCGCGACAGGGGGAGCTCCTACAATGAGCAGTTCTTC.

The V and J genes are TRBV9 and TRBJ1-3; D perhaps matches TRBD1 (5 bases). Germline V gene sequence: CDR1 SGDLS, CDR2 YYNGEE. The CDR3 is made up of 14 amino acids. V lost 1 base, J lost 4 bases, and 9 bases lay in between. In DNA form, the CDR3 reads TGTGCCAGCAGCGTACAGGGAACGGGAAACACCATATATTTT. It specifies CASSVQGTGNTIYF.

This rearrangement joins TRBV5-1 to TRBJ2-3, with 10 bases fitting TRBD2. Germline V CDR1 and CDR2: SGHRS, YFSETQ. The junction had 10 bases not matched to a gene; V was cut back by 4 bases and J by 5 bases. The CDR3 is 16 amino acids. The CDR3 reads CASSPTLAGELDTQYF. The CDR3 region has the DNA TGCGCCAGCAGCCCGACCCTAGCGGGAGAACTAGATACGCAGTATTTT. Supplemented by reference TRBV5-1 and TRBJ2-3, the full variable domain reads KAGVTQTPRYLIKTRGQQVTLSCSPISGHRSVSWYQQTPGQGLQFLFEYFSETQRNKGNFPGRFSGRQFSNSRSEMNVSTLELGDSALYLCASSPTLAGELDTQYFGPGTRLTVL.

The CDR3 loop reads CASSDYGGLHQPQHF. The CDR3 nucleotides are TGCGCCAGCAGTGATTACGGAGGACTGCATCAGCCCCAGCATTTT. V usage is TRBV10-2 and J usage is TRBJ1-5; D remains ambiguous. CDR1 is WSHSY, CDR2 SAAADI, per germline. The CDR3 has 15 residues. V was trimmed by 3 bases and J by 5 bases, leaving 14 bases between them.

The chain employs TRBV10-2 and TRBJ1-5; no reliable D call. This CDR3 region has 14 residues. V was cut by 2 bases and J by 2 bases, with 7 bases left in between. Per germline, CDR1 WSHSY and CDR2 SAAADI. The CDR3 region has the DNA TGCGCCAGCAGTGAGCAGTATGGCAATCAGCCCCAGCATTTT. Encoded protein: CASSEQYGNQPQHF.

This chain uses TRBV19 with TRBJ1-4; a possible D gene is TRBD1 (6 bases). CDR3 length: 13 residues. Trimming took 5 bases from V and 8 from J, leaving 12 bases between them. The germline CDR1 and CDR2 sequences are LNHDA and SQIVND (reference sequence). DNA of the CDR3: TGTGCCAGTAGTCCAGGGGACGGAGAAAAACTGTTTTTT. Protein product: CASSPGDGEKLFF.

The chain employs TRBV11-2 and TRBJ2-1; D may correspond to TRBD1 or TRBD2 (6 bases each). The V gene's germline CDR1 is SGHAT and CDR2 FQNNGV. V lost 0 bases and J 4 bases, leaving 16 bases between the germline ends. This CDR3 is 17 amino acids long. The CDR3 region is CASSLDRSGGLYNEQFF. For the CDR3, the DNA is TGTGCCAGCAGCTTAGATCGATCCGGGGGCTTATACAATGAGCAGTTCTTC.

The chain links TRBV2 to TRBJ1-1; no clear D gene. This CDR3 is 12 amino acids long. The germline V gene has CDR1 SNHLY and CDR2 FYNNEI. The V end was cut by 5 bases, the J end by 5 bases, with 9 bases between. DNA of the CDR3: TGTGCCAGCAGTTATGAAGGGACTGAAGCTTTCTTT. Its protein is CASSYEGTEAFF.

This chain connects TRBV7-2 to TRBJ1-5, with 10 bases lining up with TRBD1. Per the germline V gene, CDR1 is SGHTA and CDR2 is FQGNSA. Trimming at V came to 5 bases and at J to 5 bases, leaving 6 bases not matched to a gene. This CDR3 has 15 residues. CDR3 loop: CASSRQGARDQPQHF. The CDR3 nucleotides read TGTGCCAGCAGCAGACAGGGGGCAAGGGATCAGCCCCAGCATTTT.